A selection of T cell receptor beta chains follows, all from one sample in a study of blood T cell repertoires in COVID-19. The table came from immunoSEQ multiplex PCR; TCRdb's copy has only in-frame clones and leaves some out. The repertoire includes 200,000 or so clones, 80% to 90% of them detected once, and 3% to 4.5% sits in the top ten. Material for sequencing was PBMCs or T cells enriched from blood (not recorded which). The receptors shown here come from a woman aged 40 to 50 with acute COVID-19. CDR3s include the opening cysteine and the closing phenylalanine or tryptophan. A D gene is named only where the DNA matches it firmly. Where a row states a size, it is once, few, many or the class of an expanded clone; other rows omit it.

clone size	J gene	D gene	V gene	CDR3 protein	CDR3 DNA
NA	TRBJ2-3	NA	TRBV2	CASMYTGSSTDTQYF	TGTGCCAGCATGTATACGGGGTCTAGCACAGATACGCAGTATTTT
NA	TRBJ2-1	NA	TRBV5-1	CASSLGRTLNNEQFF	TGCGCCAGCAGCTTGGGGAGGACGCTGAACAATGAGCAGTTCTTC
NA	TRBJ2-2	NA	TRBV5-1	CASSYQGTGELFF	TGCGCCAGCAGCTATCAGGGAACCGGGGAGCTGTTTTTT
NA	TRBJ1-3	TRBD1	TRBV19	CASSTRGGGSGNTIYF	TGTGCCAGTAGTACGCGTGGAGGGGGCTCCGGAAACACCATATATTTT
few	TRBJ1-1	NA	TRBV14	CASSQDYWQVGGAFF	TGTGCCAGCAGCCAAGACTACTGGCAAGTAGGGGGAGCTTTCTTT
NA	TRBJ2-2	NA	TRBV3-1/TRBV3-2	CASSQGRGAGELFF	TGTGCCAGCAGCCAAGGTCGGGGTGCCGGGGAGCTGTTTTTT
NA	TRBJ1-1	NA	TRBV18	CASSPEGVSTEAFF	TGTGCCAGCTCACCCGAAGGGGTTTCCACTGAAGCTTTCTTT
NA	TRBJ1-1	NA	TRBV18	CASSPGARVNTEAFF	TGTGCCAGCTCACCGGGGGCCAGAGTGAACACTGAAGCTTTCTTT
NA	TRBJ1-5	TRBD1	TRBV24-1	CATSGVVTGRIQPQHF	TGTGCCACCAGTGGGGTGGTGACAGGGCGAATTCAGCCCCAGCATTTT
NA	TRBJ1-4	NA	TRBV4-1	CASSRVEGANEKLFF	TGCGCCAGCAGCCGAGTCGAGGGGGCTAATGAAAAACTGTTTTTT
NA	TRBJ1-2	NA	TRBV19	CASSSITGYANYGYTF	TGTGCCAGTAGTTCAATCACAGGGTACGCTAACTATGGCTACACCTTC
few	TRBJ1-4	NA	TRBV2	CASRRGRGFATNEKLFF	TGTGCCAGCAGGAGGGGGAGAGGTTTTGCAACTAATGAAAAACTGTTTTTT
NA	TRBJ1-1	NA	TRBV19	CASSITQDSRAFF	TGTGCCAGTAGTATCACCCAGGACTCACGGGCTTTCTTT
NA	TRBJ1-2	NA	TRBV30	CAWRQGQYYGYTF	TGTGCCTGGAGACAGGGACAATACTATGGCTACACCTTC
once	TRBJ1-5	NA	TRBV7-9	CASSRRGQPQHF	TGTGCCAGCAGCCGCCGAGGTCAGCCCCAGCATTTT
NA	TRBJ2-1	TRBD2	TRBV11-2	CASSPPGGGVQFF	TGTGCCAGCAGCCCCCCGGGCGGGGGTGTTCAGTTCTTC
NA	TRBJ2-7	TRBD2	TRBV7-9	CASSSGGDSGGSYEQYF	TGTGCCAGCAGCTCTGGTGGTGATAGCGGGGGTTCCTACGAGCAGTACTTC
NA	TRBJ1-1	TRBD1	TRBV9	CASSEGTGANTEAFF	TGTGCCAGCAGCGAGGGGACAGGGGCAAACACTGAAGCTTTCTTT
NA	TRBJ1-3	TRBD1	TRBV24-1	CATSDGTGPRGGNTIYF	TGTGCCACCAGTGATGGGACAGGCCCAAGGGGTGGAAACACCATATATTTT
NA	TRBJ1-2	NA	TRBV5-1	CASSLRQGGDGYTF	TGCGCCAGCAGCCTCCGGCAAGGAGGGGATGGCTACACCTTC
NA	TRBJ1-1	TRBD1	TRBV14	CASSWNHRGGEAFF	TGTGCCAGCAGCTGGAATCACAGGGGAGGTGAAGCTTTCTTT
many	TRBJ1-1	NA	TRBV10-3	CAISGRVDTEAFF	TGTGCCATCAGTGGCAGGGTGGACACTGAAGCTTTCTTT
NA	TRBJ1-3	NA	TRBV6-6	CASSTRDRYSGNTIYF	TGTGCCAGCAGCACACGAGACAGGTACTCTGGAAACACCATATATTTT
few	TRBJ1-1	NA	TRBV29-1	CSVEEGAEAFF	TGCAGCGTTGAAGAGGGCGCTGAAGCTTTCTTT
NA	TRBJ1-2	NA	TRBV7-3	CASSLTTAYGYTF	TGTGCCAGCAGCTTAACGACAGCCTATGGCTACACCTTC
NA	TRBJ1-2	NA	TRBV21-1	CASSAHPRGTGHTNYGYTF	TGTGCCAGCAGCGCCCACCCGCGGGGGACAGGACATACTAACTATGGCTACACCTTC
once	TRBJ1-3	NA	TRBV12-3/TRBV12-4	CASSLSGNTIYF	TGTGCCAGCAGCCTCTCTGGAAACACCATATATTTT
NA	TRBJ1-5	TRBD1	TRBV5-8	CASSAGTGQGGNQPQHF	TGTGCCAGCAGCGCCGGGACAGGCCAAGGCGGGAATCAGCCCCAGCATTTT
NA	TRBJ2-4	NA	TRBV7-2	CASSLAGDKNIQYF	TGTGCCAGCAGCTTAGCAGGGGACAAAAACATTCAGTACTTC
NA	TRBJ1-5	TRBD1	TRBV14	CASSQVDDRVRGCNQPQHF	TGTGCCAGCAGCCAAGTGGATGACAGGGTCAGAGGATGCAATCAGCCCCAGCATTTT
NA	TRBJ2-2	TRBD1	TRBV19	CASRYRGNTGELFF	TGTGCCAGTAGGTACAGGGGTAACACCGGGGAGCTGTTTTTT
few	TRBJ1-1	TRBD1	TRBV18	CASSPGQGSFGNTEAFF	TGTGCCAGCTCACCGGGACAGGGATCTTTTGGGAACACTGAAGCTTTCTTT
NA	TRBJ1-2	NA	TRBV5-4	CASSFTGSYGYTF	TGTGCCAGCAGCTTTACAGGGTCCTATGGCTACACCTTC
few	TRBJ1-5	TRBD1	TRBV9	CASSVRDRPRSNQPQHF	TGTGCCAGCAGCGTCCGGGACAGACCTAGAAGCAATCAGCCCCAGCATTTT
NA	TRBJ2-5	NA	TRBV14	CASSPGLTETQYF	TGTGCCAGCAGCCCAGGACTGACGGAGACCCAGTACTTC
NA	TRBJ2-3	NA	TRBV9	CASSVAPSVSTDTQYF	TGTGCCAGCAGCGTAGCCCCTAGCGTCTCCACAGATACGCAGTATTTT
NA	TRBJ2-3	TRBD1	TRBV6-2/TRBV6-3	CASTPRGPRTGADTQYF	TGTGCCAGCACCCCTAGGGGCCCGAGGACAGGGGCGGATACGCAGTATTTT
NA	TRBJ1-6	TRBD1	TRBV12-3/TRBV12-4	CASSRDRDSPLHF	TGTGCCAGCAGTAGGGACAGGGATTCACCCCTCCACTTT
NA	TRBJ2-7	NA	TRBV7-8	CASSSQVEAYEQYF	TGTGCCAGCAGCTCCCAGGTGGAGGCCTACGAGCAGTACTTC
once	TRBJ1-2	TRBD1	TRBV7-2	CASSRGQGVNYGYTF	TGTGCCAGCAGCCGGGGACAGGGGGTTAACTATGGCTACACCTTC
few	TRBJ1-1	TRBD1	TRBV27	CASRRQGRGGTEAFF	TGTGCCAGCAGAAGACAGGGGCGTGGGGGCACTGAAGCTTTCTTT